The sequence of this T cell receptor (beta chain) was determined in a study of shared clonotypes between healthy human individuals. V lost 3 bases and J 3 bases, leaving 11 bases between the germline ends. The CDR3 has 14 amino acids. Per germline, CDR1 ENHRY and CDR2 SYGVKD. Turning to this clone: Its antigen is not identified.

Naive CD8 cells comprised CD45RO-negative, CCR7-positively selected cells, excluding terminally differentiated effector memory CD45RA+ cells. Replicate PCRs for sorted subsets used approximately 190 ng DNA; this equaled around 29,000 T cell genomes. In the authors' methods: Filtering of immunoSEQ junctional sequences could not match full-length read filtering. Libraries were prepared by immunoSEQ multiplex PCR; TCRdb keeps only in-frame clonotypes and omits some of them. V and J calls plus clone size are reproduced from that table; the DNA served to infer D and trimming. The table records some 2.1 million clones, over 85% of them present only once. Overall study results and limits: A handful of donors showed sharing of around 5% of naive CD4 clonotypes. Naive subsets typically showed greater estimated richness than memory subsets.

Sequenced sample: naive CD8+ T cells sorted from blood. The sequence derives from a man between 18 and 29 years old in good health. The chain couples TRBV10-3 to TRBJ1-2; D not resolved. The CDR3 nucleotides are TGTGCCATCAGTGATTGGGGAACTGACTATGGCTACACCTTC. It encodes CAISDWGTDYGYTF.